These 29 T cell receptor beta chains share one sample of origin, sequenced in a study of Graves' ophthalmopathy and Graves' hyperthyroidism. The authors amplified TCR beta CDR3 regions from RNA transcripts. Second-round multiplex PCR came after first-round RT-PCR with HTBI primers. TCRdb reprocessed the multiplex PCR reads with MiXCR, giving one entry per CDR3 protein. Of approximately 540,000 distinct CDR3 sequences in the sample, less than 45% were seen once. Sequencing input: peripheral blood or thyroid tissue (not recorded which). The receptors derive from an adult man with Graves' hyperthyroidism.

The sample holds many counts of this clonotype. The V gene is TRBV4-1, the J gene TRBJ2-7; D is possibly TRBD2 (5 bases). V shed 4 bases and J shed 4 bases, with 11 bases lying between them. CDR1 MGHRA and CDR2 YSYEKL come from the germline V gene. The CDR3 runs 13 residues. This CDR3 is CASSPTPGYEQYF. CDR3 nucleotides: TGCGCCAGCAGCCCCACCCCGGGGTACGAGCAGTACTTC.

The rearrangement uses TRBV24-1 and TRBJ2-7; D not resolved. The V and J ends lost 12 bases and 5 bases respectively, with 16 bases between them. This CDR3 comprises 12 residues. Germline lookup yields CDR1 KGHDR and CDR2 SFDVKD. CDR3 loop: CAPAPEFDEQYF. The CDR3 DNA reads as TGTGCCCCTGCCCCAGAGTTTGACGAGCAGTACTTC.

Many counts were recorded for this clonotype. The rearrangement joins TRBV29-1 to TRBJ2-5, with D possibly TRBD2 on 5 matching bases. The germline CDR1 and CDR2 sequences are SQVTM and ANQGSEA. The CDR3 contains 12 residues. V lost 2 bases and J 10 bases, leaving 14 bases between the germline ends. The CDR3 sequence is CSVEYGVEDQYF. In DNA form, the CDR3 reads TGCAGCGTTGAATACGGGGTGGAGGACCAGTACTTC.

The CDR3 is CASSLPDRRETQYF. The CDR3 DNA reads as TGTGCCAGCAGCTTACCGGACCGTCGGGAGACCCAGTACTTC. This rearrangement joins TRBV7-9 to TRBJ2-5; unclear D gene. The germline gives CDR1 SEHNR, CDR2 FQNEAQ (reference sequence). This CDR3 spans 14 amino acids. V was clipped by 2 bases and J by 5 bases, with 12 bases between them.

Concerning this clonotype itself: A single base separates this from a much larger clone, so it may be a read error. The chain carries TRBV3-1 and TRBJ1-6; D is ambiguous. Germline V gene sequence: CDR1 LGHDT, CDR2 YNNKEL (reference sequence). CDR3 length: 13 amino acids. CDR3 loop: CAGSQEGFSPLHF. The CDR3 bases are TGTGCCGGCAGCCAAGAGGGATTTTCACCCCTCCACTTT.

V usage is TRBV7-9 and J usage is TRBJ2-3; 14 bases align to TRBD2. This CDR3 region has 17 residues. The trim removed 4 bases at V and 4 bases at J, leaving 7 bases unmatched. Germline CDR1 SEHNR, CDR2 FQNEAQ (reference sequence). The DNA of the CDR3 is TGTGCCAGCAGCTCCGGGACTAGCGGGAGCGGAGCAGATACGCAGTATTTT. It encodes CASSSGTSGSGADTQYF. The full variable domain, rest sourced from reference TRBV7-9 and TRBJ2-3, is DTGVSQNPRHKITKRGQNVTFRCDPISEHNRLYWYRQTLGQGPEFLTYFQNEAQLEKSRLLSDRFSAERPKGSFSTLEIQRTEQGDSAMYLCASSSGTSGSGADTQYFGPGTRLTVL.

In its sample, this clonotype was seen many times. The rearrangement joins TRBV4-2 to TRBJ1-1; 9 bases match TRBD1. Germline CDR1 LGHNA, CDR2 YNFKEQ. The CDR3 covers 14 residues. Trimming at V came to 2 bases and at J to 7 bases, leaving 5 bases not matched to a gene. The CDR3 region has the DNA TGTGCCAGCAGCCAAAGGACAGGGGAGGATGAAGCTTTCTTT. The encoded protein is CASSQRTGEDEAFF.

Regarding this clonotype: Relative to the germline gene, one junction end is altered; a read error may explain this. The chain couples TRBV10-3 to TRBJ2-5; D could derive from TRBD1 or TRBD2 (5 bases each). Per germline, CDR1 ENHRY and CDR2 SYGVKD. The CDR3 sequence is 14 residues long. CDR3 in amino acids: CASSEEGFWETQYF. The CDR3 region has the DNA TGTGCCAGCAGTGAAGAGGGGTTTTGGGAGACCCAGTACTTC.

There are many counts of this clonotype. The V and J genes are TRBV15 and TRBJ2-5, with 7 bases aligning to TRBD1. CDR3 length: 15 residues. Germline lookup yields CDR1 LNHNV and CDR2 YYDKDF (reference sequence). The V segment lost 3 bases and the J segment 1 base; nucleotides outside the gene matches: 5. The CDR3 reads CATSSPGGIQETQYF. The CDR3 DNA is TGTGCCACCAGCAGTCCAGGGGGAATCCAAGAGACCCAGTACTTC.

This clonotype was counted ten times or more. V usage is TRBV6-4 and J usage is TRBJ1-1; 8 bases match TRBD1. This CDR3 comprises 15 residues. V dropped 2 bases and J dropped 2; count of bases not matched to a gene: 4. Per the germline V gene, CDR1 is MRHNA and CDR2 is SNTAGT. This CDR3 reads CASSDVTGGNTEAFF. The DNA for the CDR3 is TGTGCCAGCAGTGACGTTACAGGGGGTAACACTGAAGCTTTCTTT.

This clonotype has more than one count but fewer than ten. This chain uses TRBV11-2 with TRBJ2-6; D remains ambiguous. CDR1 SGHAT and CDR2 FQNNGV come from the germline V gene. Trimming cost V 1 base and J 1 base, with 11 bases left between them. The CDR3 totals 17 residues. CDR3 sequence reads: CASSLVGTPSGANVLTF. The CDR3 coding sequence is TGTGCCAGCAGCTTAGTAGGAACACCTTCTGGGGCCAACGTCCTGACTTTC.

The chain has TRBV2 and TRBJ2-7; 12 bases are a match to TRBD2. The CDR3 contains 17 residues. The junction had 8 bases not matched to a gene; V was cut back by 5 bases and J by 0 bases. Germline values: CDR1 SNHLY, CDR2 FYNNEI. CDR3 nucleotides: TGTGCCAGCAGTCCAAGGACTAGCGGGACAGGCTCCTACGAGCAGTACTTC. Its protein is CASSPRTSGTGSYEQYF.

The rearrangement links TRBV9 to TRBJ1-4; 8 bases align to TRBD1. The J segment lost 3 bases and the V segment lost 4 bases, leaving 8 bases of the junction unmatched. The CDR3 totals 16 residues. Germline V lookup: CDR1 SGDLS, CDR2 YYNGEE. The CDR3 is CASSTPGGASNEKLFF. The CDR3, as DNA: TGTGCCAGCAGCACTCCAGGGGGCGCATCTAATGAAAAACTGTTTTTT. Together with reference TRBV9 and TRBJ1-4, the CDR3 gives the full variable domain: DSGVTQTPKHLITATGQRVTLRCSPRSGDLSVYWYQQSLDQGLQFLIQYYNGEERAKGNILERFSAQQFPDLHSELNLSSLELGDSALYFCASSTPGGASNEKLFFGSGTQLSVL.

Remarks on this clonotype: At one of its ends the junction is not consistent with the germline gene, which may arise from a read error. This chain joins TRBV29-1 and TRBJ1-5, with a tentative D call TRBD1 (5 bases). CDR1 SQVTM and CDR2 ANQGSEA come from the germline V gene. The CDR3 is made up of 13 amino acids. The CDR3, as DNA: TGCAGCGTTGGGGACGGTGGCAATCAGCCCCGGCATTTT. Translation gives CSVGDGGNQPRHF.

This clonotype was observed many times. V and J are TRBV7-8 and TRBJ2-7; D is undetermined. The germline V gene has CDR1 SGHVS and CDR2 FQNEAQ. This CDR3 is built from 15 residues. The V gene lost 0 bases and the J gene lost 3 bases, with 12 bases spanning the gap. The CDR3 sequence is CASSLALGGFYEQYF. The CDR3 nucleotides are TGTGCCAGCAGCTTAGCGCTAGGTGGGTTCTACGAGCAGTACTTC.

The V call is TRBV20-1, the J call TRBJ2-5; TRBD2 matches 9 bases. The CDR3 is 15 residues long. CDR1 is DFQATT and CDR2 is SNEGSKA in the germline V gene (reference sequence). The ends lost 2 bases at V and 2 bases at J; junction bases unmatched: 6. DNA for the CDR3: TGCAGTGCTAGACTAGCGGGACAGCCACAAGAGACCCAGTACTTC. Protein: CSARLAGQPQETQYF.

The rearrangement links TRBV28 to TRBJ1-5, with a possible D match to TRBD1 (5 bases). Germline CDR1 MDHEN, CDR2 SYDVKM. The CDR3 spans 16 residues. Trimming cost V 10 bases and J 0 bases, with 19 bases left between them. For the CDR3, the DNA is TGTGCCATTTGGGCAGGGCTTGGATATAGCAATCAGCCCCAGCATTTT. Translated: CAIWAGLGYSNQPQHF.

There are a few counts of this clonotype. This chain links TRBV7-9 with TRBJ2-7; 9 nucleotides align to TRBD1. The CDR3 has 14 residues. Trimming removed 3 bases from V and 5 bases from J; junction bases left unmatched: 5. Germline V gene sequence: CDR1 SEHNR, CDR2 FQNEAQ (reference sequence). The CDR3 DNA reads TGTGCCAGCAGCTTCCGGGACAGGGCGGACGAGCAGTACTTC. Amino acids: CASSFRDRADEQYF.

For this clonotype: A read error may be the cause here, since a much bigger clone is one base away. This chain connects TRBV20-1 to TRBJ2-2, with D unclear. Looked up from germline, CDR1 is DFQATT and CDR2 is SNEGSKA (reference sequence). This CDR3 spans 15 amino acids. V was clipped by 0 bases and J by 1 base, with 9 bases between them. DNA for the CDR3: TGCAGTGCTAGAGATGCGGTGGGGAACACCGGGGAGCTGTTTTTT. It translates to CSARDAVGNTGELFF.

There are a few counts of this clonotype. The chain uses TRBV11-2 and TRBJ2-5; possibly TRBD2 for D (6 bases). Trimming took 5 bases from V and 1 from J, leaving 17 bases between them. The CDR3 has 16 residues. From germline, CDR1 is SGHAT and CDR2 FQNNGV. The CDR3 spells CASSHWAGSAQETQYF. The CDR3 DNA reads TGTGCCAGCAGCCATTGGGCGGGAAGCGCCCAAGAGACCCAGTACTTC. Filled out from reference TRBV11-2 and TRBJ2-5, the complete variable domain reads EAGVAQSPRYKIIEKRQSVAFWCNPISGHATLYWYQQILGQGPKLLIQFQNNGVVDDSQLPKDRFSAERLKGVDSTLKIQPAKLEDSAVYLCASSHWAGSAQETQYFGPGTRLLVL.

There are many counts of this clonotype. This sequence joins TRBV7-6 and TRBJ2-5, with D unresolved. The CDR3 runs 13 residues. Germline V gene lookup returns CDR1 SGHVS and CDR2 FNYEAQ. V was cut by 2 bases and J by 5 bases, with 9 bases left in between. The CDR3 DNA sequence: TGTGCCAGCAGCTTACTCTTGAGGGAGACCCAGTACTTC. It specifies CASSLLLRETQYF.

This clonotype was picked up many times. The CDR3 spells CSVGDRGNTEAFF. The CDR3 coding sequence is TGCAGCGTTGGGGACAGGGGGAACACTGAAGCTTTCTTT. This chain joins TRBV29-1 and TRBJ1-1, with 10 nucleotides matching TRBD1. Germline V gene data show CDR1 as SQVTM and CDR2 as ANQGSEA. The CDR3 consists of 13 residues. The V and J ends lost 4 bases and 1 base, in that order; junction bases with no gene match: 0.

This clonotype was observed a handful of times. The chain links TRBV10-1 to TRBJ2-7; D is perhaps TRBD1 (6 bases). The J call may be incorrect, as the DNA end agrees better with TRBJ2-1. Germline CDR1 is WNHNN and CDR2 is SYGVQD (reference sequence). The CDR3 consists of 11 residues. This chain's CDR3 is CASSGGLEQFF. DNA for the CDR3: TGCGCCAGCAGTGGGGGGCTGGAGCAGTTCTTC.

This clonotype was seen ten or more times. The chain joins TRBV5-1 to TRBJ1-6; 8 nucleotides agree with TRBD1. Germline V gene data show CDR1 as SGHRS and CDR2 as YFSETQ. V was clipped by 5 bases and J by 7 bases; unmatched bases: 5. The CDR3 loop spans 14 amino acids. The CDR3 loop reads CASSMDRVNSPLHF. In DNA form, the CDR3 reads TGCGCCAGCAGTATGGACAGGGTGAATTCACCCCTCCACTTT.

This sequence joins TRBV7-9 and TRBJ1-1; TRBD1 matches 8 bases. The CDR3 length is 12 residues. Per the germline V gene, CDR1 is SEHNR and CDR2 is FQNEAQ (reference sequence). V dropped 5 bases and J dropped 6; count of bases not matched to a gene: 2. CDR3 coding DNA: TGTGCCAGCAGCACAGGGGGGTCTGAAGCTTTCTTT. As protein: CASSTGGSEAFF.

This clonotype has ten or more counts. The chain combines TRBV11-2 with TRBJ2-5, with TRBD2 matching over 7 bases. The V gene's germline CDR1 is SGHAT and CDR2 FQNNGV. The CDR3 is 17 residues long. Germline trimming cut 1 base from V and 5 bases from J; bases unmatched to any gene: 13. The CDR3 sequence: CASSLALWGGGMETQYF. The CDR3 bases are TGTGCCAGCAGCTTAGCTTTATGGGGCGGGGGTATGGAGACCCAGTACTTC.

The CDR3 region is CSVAIRAAGREQYF. Written as DNA, the CDR3 is TGCAGCGTCGCGATACGGGCCGCCGGGAGGGAGCAGTACTTC. The chain combines TRBV29-1 with TRBJ2-7; the match to TRBD2 covers 7 bases. Trimming removed 6 bases from V and 7 bases from J; junction bases left unmatched: 15. Germline assignment: CDR1 SQVTM and CDR2 ANQGSEA. This CDR3 has 14 amino acids.

In its sample, this clonotype was seen once. Germline is not matched at one junction end, which may reflect a read error. The chain joins TRBV2 to TRBJ2-7; D is uncertain. In germline, CDR1 is SNHLY, CDR2 FYNNEI. The CDR3 loop spans 11 amino acids. Here the CDR3 reads CATSYCPGQYF. CDR3 bases: TGTGCCACCAGTTATTGTCCGGGGCAGTACTTC. The whole variable domain, filled in from reference TRBV2 and TRBJ2-7, reads EPEVTQTPSHQVTQMGQEVILRCVPISNHLYFYWYRQILGQKVEFLVSFYNNEISEKSEIFDDQFSVERPDGSNFTLKIRSTKLEDSAMYFCATSYCPGQYFGPGTRLTVT.

The chain joins TRBV2 to TRBJ2-5; 7 positions agree with TRBD1. The CDR3 contains 13 residues. Per the germline V gene, CDR1 is SNHLY and CDR2 is FYNNEI. Trimming cost V 8 bases and J 2 bases; bases outside gene matches: 5. CDR3 residues: CASVGQYQETQYF. CDR3 DNA sequence: TGTGCCAGCGTGGGACAGTATCAAGAGACCCAGTACTTC.